The clone carrying this TCR beta chain has a count of ten or more. The entry originates in a study of Graves' ophthalmopathy and Graves' hyperthyroidism. The authors amplified TCR beta CDR3 regions from RNA transcripts. RT-PCR in the first round used HTBI primers; a second-round multiplex PCR followed. One entry per CDR3 protein, called by TCRdb with MiXCR from the multiplex PCR reads. The sample has around 400,000 distinct CDR3 sequences, 21% seen once. The V segment lost 5 bases and the J segment 9 bases; nucleotides outside the gene matches: 15. This CDR3 comprises 15 residues. From germline, CDR1 is MNHEY and CDR2 SVGAGI.

The specimen was peripheral blood. This sequence was found in a woman in her late teens or twenties with stable Graves' hyperthyroidism. The J gene is TRBJ2-5, the V gene TRBV6-5; 7 bases line up with TRBD2. CDR3 in DNA: TGTGCCAGCAGTCCCTACTATGATAGTGGGGGGGCCCAGTACTTC. Its protein product is CASSPYYDSGGAQYF.